This T cell receptor (beta chain) was captured by sequencing in a study of CD8+ T cells in alopecia areata. Comments on this clone: Antigen unknown.

Sequencing templates came from extracted RNA that was reverse transcribed into cDNA. Sequencing was performed with immunoSEQ multiplex PCR; in TCRdb, only in-frame clones are kept and a portion is missing. The table has about 180,000 clones, 50% to 75% seen once. The investigators collected lesional scalp punch biopsies and peripheral blood from alopecia areata patients. General observations from the study: With patients, TCR sharing proved less clear than in mice, a difference possibly related to HLA.

The CDR3 has 15 residues. Unmatched junction bases numbered 8, after V lost 3 bases and J lost 2 bases. Germline V CDR1 and CDR2: SQVTM, ANQGSEA. The chain has TRBV29-1 and TRBJ2-5, with 8 bases lining up with TRBD2. This sequence was found in a human donor with alopecia areata. The input for sequencing was CD4+ T cells sorted from blood, taken at week 0. CDR3 sequence reads: CSVDSSGGLQETQYF. CDR3 in DNA: TGCAGCGTTGATTCCAGCGGGGGATTACAAGAGACCCAGTACTTC.